This T cell receptor (beta chain) was retrieved from a study of spatial heterogeneity in lung cancer. This CDR3 is built from 17 residues. J lost 4 bases, V lost 2 bases, and 9 bases had no gene match. Many counts were recorded for this clonotype. Time point noted: sample taken at primary tumor resection. About 73 TRACERx patients with early, untreated non-small cell lung cancer donated samples. Tumor, nontumor lung or frozen PBMC supplied whole RNA that was sequenced unsorted. TCRdb analysed the 5' RACE reads with MiXCR anew, one entry per CDR3 protein. The data contain approximately 20,000 distinct CDR3 sequences, around 4.3% of them singletons.

This clonotype was obtained from a male donor with early-stage non-small cell lung cancer. This chain links TRBV12-3 or TRBV12-4 with TRBJ1-2; 11 bases align to TRBD1. The sequenced sample was PBMCs, obtained at surgery. CDR3 loop: CASSLTSGTGGSYGYTF. The CDR3 DNA follows: TGTGCCAGCAGTTTAACCTCCGGGACAGGGGGAAGCTATGGCTACACCTTC.